The 11 T cell receptor beta chains below all came from one sample that was sequenced in a study of CD8 T cells in ankylosing spondylitis (dated 2017 in TCRdb). The study at large found these results: Blood from ankylosing spondylitis patients appeared to be characterized by a TCR beta motif composed of 7 to 9 highly homologous amino acid variants.

For these receptors, no antigen is known. The method was 5' RACE. The run used an Illumina HiSeq 2500. TCRdb reprocessing: public reads trimmed at Q25 with fastp, clones called with MiXCR, in-frame beta chains kept. Each entry merges the rows of one CDR3 protein and shows their most common DNA and genes. For this sample the table gives 300,000 to 400,000 distinct CDR3 sequences, of which 20% to 25% were detected only once. The ten top clones hold roughly 16% of the sample. The source material was blood, either unsorted or a sorted T cell fraction (not recorded which). The receptors here all came from a male donor with ankylosing spondylitis.

This clonotype was picked up a small number of times. V is TRBV12-3 or TRBV12-4 and J is TRBJ1-4; D gene unclear. Trimming removed 4 bases from V and 7 bases from J, with 4 bases in between. The CDR3 runs to 11 residues. CDR3 residues: CASSYSEKLFF. The CDR3, as DNA: TGTGCCAGCAGTTACAGTGAAAAACTGTTTTTT.

The gene calls are TRBV6-1 and TRBJ1-2, with D hard to call. The CDR3 extends over 12 amino acids. The V gene lost 3 bases and the J gene lost 8 bases, with 10 bases spanning the gap. The germline V gene encodes CDR1 MNHNS and CDR2 SASEGT. CDR3 DNA sequence: TGTGCCAGCAGTGAGTACCCGGGAGGCTACACCTTC. Amino acids: CASSEYPGGYTF.

The chain has TRBV5-1 and TRBJ2-5, with TRBD1 matching over 8 bases. With 4 bases clipped from V and 5 bases from J, the junction kept 4 bases outside the gene matches. CDR1 and CDR2 from the germline V gene are SGHRS and YFSETQ. The CDR3 sequence is 13 residues long. The CDR3 sequence is CASSRDRWETQYF. DNA for the CDR3: TGCGCCAGCAGCCGGGACAGGTGGGAGACCCAGTACTTC.

The chain couples TRBV20-1 to TRBJ2-7; possibly TRBD1 for D (5 bases). The germline V and J ends were trimmed by 2 bases and 3 bases, with 14 bases remaining between them. The CDR3 length is 14 residues. Germline-derived CDR1 and CDR2 are DFQATT and SNEGSKA (reference sequence). For the CDR3, the DNA is TGCAGTGCTAGAAACAGGACAACCTACTACGAGCAGTACTTC. This translates into CSARNRTTYYEQYF.

The chain links TRBV14 to TRBJ1-3, with no clear D. CDR1 is SGHDN and CDR2 is FVKESK in the germline V gene. The CDR3 runs to 16 residues. Trimming left V 4 bases short and J 0 bases short, with 13 bases between. The CDR3 DNA reads as TGTGCCAGCAGCCTCCTCGGCACGAACTCTGGAAACACCATATATTTT. Protein sequence: CASSLLGTNSGNTIYF. The whole variable domain, remainder taken from reference TRBV14 and TRBJ1-3, is EAGVTQFPSHSVIEKGQTVTLRCDPISGHDNLYWYRRVMGKEIKFLLHFVKESKQDESGMPNNRFLAERTGGTYSTLKVQPAELEDSGVYFCASSLLGTNSGNTIYFGEGSWLTVV.

This clonotype was seen more than once but under ten times. The V call is TRBV28, the J call TRBJ2-7; D is undetermined. This CDR3 is 15 amino acids long. CDR1 and CDR2 (germline): MDHEN, SYDVKM. V shed 5 bases and J shed 4 bases, with 18 bases lying between them. CDR3 in amino acids: CASSLPRAELYEQYF. CDR3 nucleotides: TGTGCCAGCAGTCTACCTCGGGCAGAGCTGTACGAGCAGTACTTC. Supplemented by reference TRBV28 and TRBJ2-7, the full variable domain reads DVKVTQSSRYLVKRTGEKVFLECVQDMDHENMFWYRQDPGLGLRLIYFSYDVKMKEKGDIPEGYSVSREKKERFSLILESASTNQTSMYLCASSLPRAELYEQYFGPGTRLTVT.

The chain uses TRBV7-2 and TRBJ2-6; D not resolved. V was trimmed by 1 base and J by 0 bases, leaving 7 bases between them. The CDR3 contains 16 residues. Germline V gene lookup returns CDR1 SGHTA and CDR2 FQGNSA. In DNA form, the CDR3 reads TGTGCCAGCAGCTTAGTCTCGGACTCTGGGGCCAACGTCCTGACTTTC. Amino acid sequence: CASSLVSDSGANVLTF.

This clonotype was recorded many times. This CDR3 reads CASSLQGNTEAFF. The CDR3 nucleotides are TGTGCCAGCAGCTTACAGGGTAACACTGAAGCTTTCTTT. The chain combines TRBV7-3 with TRBJ1-1, with a weak D call TRBD1 (5 bases). Between the trimmed V and J ends, which lost 2 bases and 2 bases, there was a span of 6 bases. This CDR3 has 13 residues. Germline V gene data show CDR1 as SGHTA and CDR2 as FQGTGA.

This clonotype showed up just a few times. J is TRBJ1-1 and V is TRBV18; 8 bases are shared with TRBD1. CDR1 is KGHSH, CDR2 LQKENI, per germline. This CDR3 region has 14 residues. V shed 0 bases and J 7 bases; nucleotides not matched to a gene: 4. This CDR3 reads CASSPPTGGIEAFF. CDR3 in DNA: TGTGCCAGCTCACCACCTACAGGGGGGATTGAAGCTTTCTTT.

The chain joins TRBV2 to TRBJ2-1; D may correspond to TRBD1 or TRBD2 (5 bases each). The germline V gene has CDR1 SNHLY and CDR2 FYNNEI. CDR3 length equals 15 residues. The V and J ends lost 2 bases and 8 bases respectively, with 16 bases between them. CDR3 sequence: CASSEKGRSIHEQFF. CDR3 DNA: TGTGCCAGCAGTGAAAAGGGACGAAGCATCCATGAGCAGTTCTTC.

The chain uses TRBV7-9 and TRBJ2-1; D call uncertain. Germline-derived CDR1 and CDR2 are SEHNR and FQNEAQ (reference sequence). Trimming left V 5 bases short and J 13 bases short, with 12 bases between. The CDR3 consists of 11 residues. The CDR3 DNA is TGTGCCAGCAGCCTCGGCATGAGCCAGTTCTTC. It encodes CASSLGMSQFF.